One sample yielded the 13 T cell receptor beta chains listed below, sequenced in a study of blood T cells in healthy people across ages. A second PCR of about 7 to 12 cycles used a sample-barcoded 5' primer and a J-beta primer mix. TCRdb ran MiXCR on the 5' RACE reads and lists one entry per CDR3 protein. This table has about 670,000 distinct CDR3 sequences, 40% to 45% appearing once. Sequenced: blood. The origin of the receptors is a man older than 75 in good health.

This clonotype was seen a few times. The rearrangement joins TRBV4-2 to TRBJ2-7; weak D call: TRBD1 (6 bases). V shed 4 bases and J shed 4 bases, with 14 bases lying between them. The CDR3 totals 14 residues. The germline CDR1 and CDR2 sequences are LGHNA and YNFKEQ. The CDR3 protein is CASSPTGTQYEQYF. The CDR3, as DNA: TGTGCCAGCAGCCCTACCGGGACACAGTACGAGCAGTACTTC.

This clonotype was observed a handful of times. V usage is TRBV18 and J usage is TRBJ2-7, with a tentative D call TRBD2 (6 bases). V lost 2 bases to trimming and J lost 0 bases, with 11 bases between them. Per the germline V gene, CDR1 is KGHSH and CDR2 is LQKENI. The CDR3 has 15 amino acids. CDR3 residues: CASSPRRGNSYEQYF. The CDR3 bases are TGTGCCAGCTCACCAAGGCGCGGGAACTCCTACGAGCAGTACTTC.

This sequence joins TRBV6-2 or TRBV6-3 and TRBJ2-5, with 12 bases identical to TRBD2. The CDR3 consists of 16 residues. CDR1 is MNHEY and CDR2 is SVGEGT in the germline V gene. J gave up 4 bases and V 5 bases, and 8 bases lay outside the gene matches. The CDR3 nucleotides are TGTGCCAGCAGTACTAGCGGGAGGAGGGCCGGAGAGACCCAGTACTTC. Protein sequence: CASSTSGRRAGETQYF.

This clonotype appeared a few times. The chain employs TRBV6-6 and TRBJ2-1; TRBD2 matches at 10 bases. The CDR3 totals 15 residues. The V and J ends lost 6 bases and 4 bases, in that order; junction bases with no gene match: 6. Germline V gene lookup returns CDR1 MNHNY and CDR2 SVGAGI (reference sequence). The chain's CDR3 is CASRRGLAEYNEQFF. As DNA, the CDR3 is TGTGCCAGCAGGCGTGGACTAGCGGAATACAATGAGCAGTTCTTC.

The rearrangement joins TRBV6-5 to TRBJ2-2; D is ambiguous. V shed 0 bases and J shed 6 bases, with 11 bases lying between them. CDR1 is MNHEY, CDR2 SVGAGI, per germline. This CDR3 is 15 amino acids long. CDR3 sequence (DNA): TGTGCCAGCAGTTACTCGCGTGGGCCCCCCGGGGAGCTGTTTTTT. Protein: CASSYSRGPPGELFF.

This clonotype appeared once. The chain combines TRBV2 with TRBJ2-6; possibly TRBD1 for D (5 bases). Trimming cost V 7 bases and J 0 bases, with 13 bases left between them. The CDR3 loop spans 16 amino acids. Germline V lookup: CDR1 SNHLY, CDR2 FYNNEI. The CDR3 spells CASMAGWSSGANVLTF. Written as DNA, the CDR3 is TGTGCCAGCATGGCAGGGTGGAGCTCTGGGGCCAACGTCCTGACTTTC.

The rearrangement uses TRBV20-1 and TRBJ1-1; D is unclear. The CDR3 runs to 13 residues. The germline V gene encodes CDR1 DFQATT and CDR2 SNEGSKA (reference sequence). Trimming pared 3 bases from V and 1 base from J, leaving 9 bases between. CDR3 bases: TGCAGTGCTAGTCCTGGGTGGAACACTGAAGCTTTCTTT. This encodes CSASPGWNTEAFF.

This clonotype was seen repeatedly, ten times or more. This chain connects TRBV29-1 to TRBJ1-2; D not resolved. The CDR3 loop spans 14 amino acids. The germline gives CDR1 SQVTM, CDR2 ANQGSEA. Trimming shortened V by 8 bases and J by 3 bases, and 19 bases separated the two germline ends. CDR3 nucleotide sequence: TGCAGCTACCCAACCGGACGTCTTTACTATGGCTACACCTTC. Residues: CSYPTGRLYYGYTF.

The chain links TRBV14 to TRBJ2-7; 8 bases align to TRBD2. Unmatched junction bases numbered 1, after V lost 5 bases and J lost 1 base. From germline, CDR1 is SGHDN and CDR2 FVKESK. The CDR3 extends over 13 amino acids. In nucleotides, the CDR3 is TGTGCCAGCAGCGGCGGGGGGTCCTACGAGCAGTACTTC. This gives the protein CASSGGGSYEQYF.

In DNA, the CDR3 is TGTGCCTGGACTCACGGGGCAGTCACAGATACGCAGTATTTT. Translating gives CAWTHGAVTDTQYF. The gene calls are TRBV30 and TRBJ2-3, with D perhaps given as TRBD1 or TRBD2 (5 bases each). The CDR3 is 14 amino acids. Germline CDR1 is GTSNPN and CDR2 is SVGIG (reference sequence). Trimming pared 4 bases from V and 2 bases from J, leaving 13 bases between.

This clonotype has just a few counts. V is TRBV2 and J is TRBJ1-2; D call uncertain. The CDR3 is made up of 12 amino acids. Germline values: CDR1 SNHLY, CDR2 FYNNEI. The ends were cut back, 3 bases at V and 0 bases at J, with 2 bases in the middle. The CDR3 reads CASSEPNYGYTF. Written as DNA, the CDR3 is TGTGCCAGCAGTGAGCCTAACTATGGCTACACCTTC. Together with reference TRBV2 and TRBJ1-2, the CDR3 gives the full variable domain: EPEVTQTPSHQVTQMGQEVILRCVPISNHLYFYWYRQILGQKVEFLVSFYNNEISEKSEIFDDQFSVERPDGSNFTLKIRSTKLEDSAMYFCASSEPNYGYTFGSGTRLTVV.

As for this clonotype: The junction and the germline gene differ at one end; a read error may be behind it. The chain uses TRBV5-5 and TRBJ2-7; a weak D match, TRBD2 (5 bases). The CDR3 spans 15 residues. CDR1 and CDR2 from the germline V gene are SGHKS and YYEKEE (reference sequence). CDR3 residues: CASTTTTTGTYVQYF. CDR3 sequence (DNA): TGTGCCAGCACCACCACAACAACGGGAACCTACGTGCAGTACTTC.

The CDR3 region has the DNA TGTGCCAGCAGTCACCGACAGGGGGCTTCGAAGAATTCACCCCTCCACTTT. Protein product: CASSHRQGASKNSPLHF. The chain is built from TRBV6-6 and TRBJ1-6; 10 bases align to TRBD1. CDR3 size: 17 residues. V shed 5 bases, J shed 7 bases, and the junction held 11 bases outside the gene matches. Germline V gives CDR1 MNHNY, CDR2 SVGAGI (reference sequence).